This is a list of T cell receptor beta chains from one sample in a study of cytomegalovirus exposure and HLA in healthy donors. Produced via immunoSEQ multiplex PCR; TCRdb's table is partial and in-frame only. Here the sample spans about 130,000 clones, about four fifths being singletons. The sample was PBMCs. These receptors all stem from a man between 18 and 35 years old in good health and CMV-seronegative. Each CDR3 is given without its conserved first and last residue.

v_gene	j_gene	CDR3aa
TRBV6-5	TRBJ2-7	ASSFTGENSYEQY
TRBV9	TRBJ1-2	ASSGLRTGLGGYT
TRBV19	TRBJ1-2	ASSIRTGVDGYT
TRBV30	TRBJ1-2	AWSPRQGRLTGSGYA
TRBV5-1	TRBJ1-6	ASSLAVSYNSPLH
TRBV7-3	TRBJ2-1	ASSPTSDNNEQF
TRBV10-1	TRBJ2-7	ASSRGQTYEQY
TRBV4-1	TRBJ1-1	ASSRAGQGANTEAF
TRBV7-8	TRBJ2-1	ASSLRGGRDAYNEQF
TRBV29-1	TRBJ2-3	SVSGGAIRDTQY
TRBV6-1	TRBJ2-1	ASSEAGVDEQF
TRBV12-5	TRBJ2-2	ASEPGTRGTGELF
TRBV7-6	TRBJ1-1	ASSSTGYAF
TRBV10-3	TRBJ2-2	AILGQANTGELF
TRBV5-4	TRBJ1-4	ASSSKKDSATNEKLF
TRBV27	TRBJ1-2	ASRDRVYGYT
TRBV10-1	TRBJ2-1	ASSEPPGLAVNEQF
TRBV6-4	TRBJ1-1	ASSEQAGSGRAF
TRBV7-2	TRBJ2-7	ASSVPTSGGTRGEQY
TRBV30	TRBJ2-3	AWLAGGSTDTQY
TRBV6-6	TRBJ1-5	ASSSTSREVQPQH
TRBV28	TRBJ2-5	ASSLFRTAQETQY
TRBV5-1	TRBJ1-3	ASSLSRQGATGSGNTIY
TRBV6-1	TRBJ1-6	ASSGGQSSYNSPLH
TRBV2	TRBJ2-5	ASAREGGPSETQY
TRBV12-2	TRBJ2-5	ASRLEGQGIGETQY
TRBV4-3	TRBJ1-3	ASSQGAASGNTIY
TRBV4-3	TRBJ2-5	ASSQGKRLIETQY
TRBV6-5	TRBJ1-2	ASWQGLTNYGYT
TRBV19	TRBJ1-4	ASSMSATNEKLF
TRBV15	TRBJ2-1	ATSSIGLGDNEQF
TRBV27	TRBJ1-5	ASSVRGQSKSNQPQH
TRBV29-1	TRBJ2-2	SADRGMKGGELF
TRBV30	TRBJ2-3	AWSASTDTQY
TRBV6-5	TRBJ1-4	ASSRVNDEKLF
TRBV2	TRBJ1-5	ASSEGDRRFYSNQPQH
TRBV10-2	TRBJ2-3	ASNQGPDGDTQY
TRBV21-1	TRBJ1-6	ASGPPCSYNSPLH
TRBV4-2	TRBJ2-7	ASSQDNAGDRWV
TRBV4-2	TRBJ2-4	ASSPRSLAKNIQY
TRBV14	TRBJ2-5	ASSQVLDSMGETQY
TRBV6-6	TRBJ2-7	ASRVGGEQY
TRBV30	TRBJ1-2	AWSFQGGGYGYT
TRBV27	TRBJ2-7	ASSLGRTYEQY
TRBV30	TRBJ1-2	AWRGGDIC
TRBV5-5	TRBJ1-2	ASSTGGAVYGYT
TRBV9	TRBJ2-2	ASSASSGGAGGELF
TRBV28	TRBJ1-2	ASSLGGYGYT
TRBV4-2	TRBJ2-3	ASSQGRGGRGDTQY
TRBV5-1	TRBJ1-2	ASSSGTGVHGYT
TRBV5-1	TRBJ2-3	ASSLAIVQSTDTQY
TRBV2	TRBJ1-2	ASSVDIPNYGYT